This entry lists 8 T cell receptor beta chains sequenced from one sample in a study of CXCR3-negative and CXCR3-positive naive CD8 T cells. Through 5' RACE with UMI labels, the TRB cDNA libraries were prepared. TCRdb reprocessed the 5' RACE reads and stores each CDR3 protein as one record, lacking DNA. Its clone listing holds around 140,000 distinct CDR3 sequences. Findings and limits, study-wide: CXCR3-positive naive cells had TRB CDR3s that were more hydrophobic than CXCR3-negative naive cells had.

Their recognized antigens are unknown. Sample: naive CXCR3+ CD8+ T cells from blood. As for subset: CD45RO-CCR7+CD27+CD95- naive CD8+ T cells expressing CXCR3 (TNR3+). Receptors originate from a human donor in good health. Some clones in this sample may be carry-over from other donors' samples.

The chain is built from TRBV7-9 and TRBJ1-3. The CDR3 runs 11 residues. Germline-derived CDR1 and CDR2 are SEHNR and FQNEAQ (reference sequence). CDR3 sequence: CASSFGNTIYF.

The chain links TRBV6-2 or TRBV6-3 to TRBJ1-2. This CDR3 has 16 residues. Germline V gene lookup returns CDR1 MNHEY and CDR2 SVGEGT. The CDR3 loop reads CASSYLGRSAFPGYTF.

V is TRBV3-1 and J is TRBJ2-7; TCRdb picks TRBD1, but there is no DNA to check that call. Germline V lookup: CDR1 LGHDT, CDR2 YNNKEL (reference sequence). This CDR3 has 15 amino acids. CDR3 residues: CASSQDATGFYEQYF.

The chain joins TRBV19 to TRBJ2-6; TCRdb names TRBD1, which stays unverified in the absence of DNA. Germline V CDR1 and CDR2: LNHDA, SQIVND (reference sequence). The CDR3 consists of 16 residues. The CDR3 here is CASTHTGGSGANVLTF. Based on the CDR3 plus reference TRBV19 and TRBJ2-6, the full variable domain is DGGITQSPKYLFRKEGQNVTLSCEQNLNHDAMYWYRQDPGQGLRLIYYSQIVNDFQKGDIAEGYSVSREKKESFPLTVTSAQKNPTAFYLCASTHTGGSGANVLTFGAGSRLTVL.

CDR3 loop: CASSTSGTEYNEQFF. This chain uses TRBV7-3 with TRBJ2-1; absent DNA, TCRdb's TRBD1 call cannot be checked. Germline-derived CDR1 and CDR2 are SGHTA and FQGTGA. The CDR3 runs to 15 residues.

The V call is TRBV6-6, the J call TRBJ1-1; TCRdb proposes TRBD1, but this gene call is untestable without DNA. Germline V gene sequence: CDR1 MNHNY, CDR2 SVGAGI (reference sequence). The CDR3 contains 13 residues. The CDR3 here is CASNLQGGTEAFF.

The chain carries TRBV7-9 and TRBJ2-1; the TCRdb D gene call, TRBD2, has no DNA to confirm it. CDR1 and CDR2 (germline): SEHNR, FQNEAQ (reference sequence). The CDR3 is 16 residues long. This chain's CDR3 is CASSPATSGRANEQFF.

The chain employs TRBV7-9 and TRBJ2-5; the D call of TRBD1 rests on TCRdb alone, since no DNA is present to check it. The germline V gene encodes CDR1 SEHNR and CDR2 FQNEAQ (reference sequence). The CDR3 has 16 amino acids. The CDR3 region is CASSSRTGTERETQYF.